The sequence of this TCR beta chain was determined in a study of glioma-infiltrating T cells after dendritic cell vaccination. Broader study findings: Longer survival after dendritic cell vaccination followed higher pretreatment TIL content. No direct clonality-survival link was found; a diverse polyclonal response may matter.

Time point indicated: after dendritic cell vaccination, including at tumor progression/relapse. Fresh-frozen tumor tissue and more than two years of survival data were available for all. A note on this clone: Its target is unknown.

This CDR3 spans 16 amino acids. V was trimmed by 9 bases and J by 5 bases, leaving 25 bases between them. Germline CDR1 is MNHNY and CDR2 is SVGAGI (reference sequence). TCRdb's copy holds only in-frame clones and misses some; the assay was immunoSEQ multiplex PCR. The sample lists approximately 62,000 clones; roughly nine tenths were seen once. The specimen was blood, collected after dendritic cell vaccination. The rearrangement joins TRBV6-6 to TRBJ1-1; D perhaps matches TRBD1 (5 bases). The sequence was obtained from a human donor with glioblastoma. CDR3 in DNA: TGTGCCAGTGTCCAGTACGGCTCCCCCGGGGGGACTGAAGCTTTCTTT. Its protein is CASVQYGSPGGTEAFF.